This T cell receptor (beta chain) came from a study of cytomegalovirus exposure and HLA in healthy donors. Notes on the study in general: Reports indicated that the classifier achieved high specificity and sensitivity in diagnosing cytomegalovirus status. Confirmation was obtained in vitro that three CMV-associated chains are specific for CMV antigens.

As to this clone: Its antigen is as yet unknown.

Produced via immunoSEQ multiplex PCR; TCRdb's table is partial and in-frame only. The repertoire holds some 170,000 clones, around nine tenths seen once, with 2% to 3% in the top ten. This receptor was obtained from a man aged 18 to 30 in good health and CMV-seropositive. Source material: PBMCs.

DNA for the CDR3: TGTGCCTGGAGTGTCCGAGGGACTTCAAGGGGCAATCAGCCCCAGCATTTT. It yields the protein CAWSVRGTSRGNQPQHF. The J gene is TRBJ1-5, the V gene TRBV30, with D maybe TRBD1 (5 bases). The CDR3 covers 17 residues. The germline gives CDR1 GTSNPN, CDR2 SVGIG (reference sequence). The ends were cut back, 0 bases at V and 2 bases at J, with 17 bases in the middle. Based on the CDR3 plus reference TRBV30 and TRBJ1-5, the full variable domain is SQTIHQWPATLVQPVGSPLSLECTVEGTSNPNLYWYRQAAGRGLQLLFYSVGIGQISSEVPQNLSASRPQDRQFILSSKKLLLSDSGFYLCAWSVRGTSRGNQPQHFGDGTRLSIL.